These 30 T cell receptor beta chains were sequenced from one sample in a study of human T cells and chemical hapten exposure. TCRdb ran MiXCR on the RACE reads and lists one entry per CDR3 protein. The sample shows over 50,000 distinct CDR3 sequences, roughly 10% of them seen only once. The time point denotes: pre-sensitization, week 0. The treatment is: therapeutic diphenylcyclopropenone sensitization with weekly scalp DPC. Blood, whole and unfractionated, served as the source for total RNA extraction. Specimen: whole blood, collected in connection with sensitization to the hapten diphenylcyclopropenone (DPC). The receptors were gathered from a woman aged 25 to 39 with alopecia areata. Some clones in this sample may be carry-over from other donors' samples.

This clonotype was observed a handful of times. The rearrangement links TRBV3-1 to TRBJ2-6, with D maybe TRBD2 (5 bases). The germline CDR1 and CDR2 sequences are LGHDT and YNNKEL (reference sequence). The CDR3 runs to 17 residues. V lost 4 bases to trimming and J lost 0 bases, with 13 bases between them. CDR3 region: CASSLYARDSGANVLTF. The CDR3 bases are TGTGCCAGCAGCCTATACGCCCGGGACTCTGGGGCCAACGTCCTGACTTTC. Full variable domain (outside the CDR3, taken from reference TRBV3-1 and TRBJ2-6): DTAVSQTPKYLVTQMGNDKSIKCEQNLGHDTMYWYKQDSKKFLKIMFSYNNKELIINETVPNRFSPKSPDKAHLNLHINSLELGDSAVYFCASSLYARDSGANVLTFGAGSRLTVL.

This clonotype was detected ten times or more. CDR3 DNA sequence: TGTGCTAGTGGTTTGAACCGGGACAGAAGTGAAGCTTTCTTT. Its protein product is CASGLNRDRSEAFF. The J gene is TRBJ1-1, the V gene TRBV12-5; 7 positions agree with TRBD1. The CDR3 contains 14 residues. V shed 2 bases, J shed 7 bases, and the junction held 7 bases outside the gene matches. Germline CDR1 reads LGHNT; CDR2 reads FRNRAP.

In this sample, this clonotype turned up many times. The gene calls are TRBV6-5 and TRBJ2-3; TRBD1 aligns across 9 bases. V gave up 6 bases and J gave up 3 bases; unmatched junction bases: 4. The germline V gene has CDR1 MNHEY and CDR2 SVGAGI. This CDR3 region has 14 residues. CDR3 in amino acids: CASRLGQGTDTQYF. CDR3 bases: TGTGCCAGCAGATTAGGACAGGGGACAGATACGCAGTATTTT.

The chain carries TRBV20-1 and TRBJ2-7; 11 nucleotides align to TRBD1. The CDR3 loop spans 15 amino acids. CDR1 is DFQATT, CDR2 SNEGSKA, per germline (reference sequence). Trimming removed 6 bases from V and 2 bases from J; junction bases left unmatched: 9. CDR3 in DNA: TGCAGTGCAGCCGGGACAGGGGGTTTCGCCTACGAGCAGTACTTC. This sequence encodes CSAAGTGGFAYEQYF.

This clonotype was detected many times. The V gene is TRBV25-1, the J gene TRBJ1-6; 7 nucleotides line up with TRBD1. The J segment lost 10 bases and the V segment lost 6 bases, leaving 6 bases of the junction unmatched. The CDR3 has 13 amino acids. Germline CDR1 is MGHDK and CDR2 is SYGVNS. The CDR3 sequence is CASRRGTDSPLHF. In DNA form, the CDR3 reads TGTGCCAGCAGGCGAGGGACAGACTCACCCCTCCACTTT.

This clonotype was recorded many times. The DNA of the CDR3 is TGTGCCAGCAGCTTAGCAGGGCCCTCTGGGGCCAACGTCCTGACTTTC. It encodes CASSLAGPSGANVLTF. The V gene is TRBV2, the J gene TRBJ2-6; maybe TRBD1 (5 bases). The germline gives CDR1 SNHLY, CDR2 FYNNEI. CDR3 size: 16 residues. V was trimmed by 6 bases and J by 0 bases, leaving 12 bases between them.

This clonotype was counted only a few times. The V and J genes are TRBV2 and TRBJ2-3, with TRBD2 matching 9 bases. This CDR3 is built from 17 residues. V shed 4 bases and J 1 base; nucleotides not matched to a gene: 9. The germline V gene has CDR1 SNHLY and CDR2 FYNNEI. Here the CDR3 reads CASSGASGEMGTDTQYF. DNA for the CDR3: TGTGCCAGCAGTGGGGCTAGCGGGGAGATGGGCACAGATACGCAGTATTTT.

There are a few counts of this clonotype. The chain recombines TRBV24-1 with TRBJ2-4; D remains unclear. The CDR3 runs to 15 residues. CDR1 and CDR2 (germline): KGHDR, SFDVKD. The germline V and J ends were trimmed by 3 bases and 3 bases, with 11 bases remaining between them. The CDR3 here is CATSDPQDIKNIQYF. DNA of the CDR3: TGTGCCACCAGTGATCCACAAGATATCAAAAACATTCAGTACTTC.

This clonotype has only a few counts. The chain carries TRBV3-1 and TRBJ2-1; D possibly corresponds to TRBD1 (5 bases). CDR3 length equals 13 residues. Trimming pared 6 bases from V and 4 bases from J, leaving 10 bases between. Germline loops: CDR1 LGHDT, CDR2 YNNKEL (reference sequence). CDR3 sequence: CASRSQEYNEQFF. DNA of the CDR3: TGTGCCAGCAGATCACAGGAGTACAATGAGCAGTTCTTC.

The genes are TRBV7-2 and TRBJ2-3, with D perhaps being TRBD1 or TRBD2 (6 bases each). Germline CDR1 is SGHTA and CDR2 is FQGNSA. CDR3 length: 17 amino acids. V was pared by 3 bases and J by 6 bases, with 22 bases between. The DNA for the CDR3 is TGTGCCAGCAGCTTGGGGGGCCTAGCTGGTAGAAGGGATACGCAGTATTTT. Amino acids: CASSLGGLAGRRDTQYF. The full variable domain, in which reference TRBV7-2 and TRBJ2-3 provide the parts outside the CDR3, is GAGVSQSPSNKVTEKGKDVELRCDPISGHTALYWYRQSLGQGLEFLIYFQGNSAPDKSGLPSDRFSAERTGGSVSTLTIQRTQQEDSAVYLCASSLGGLAGRRDTQYFGPGTRLTVL.

The rearrangement links TRBV6-5 to TRBJ2-1, with 10 bases fitting TRBD1. CDR3 length equals 17 residues. Germline trimming cut 2 bases from V and 9 bases from J; bases unmatched to any gene: 13. Germline lookup yields CDR1 MNHEY and CDR2 SVGAGI. CDR3 nucleotides: TGTGCCAGCAGTTACGCGCATCCGGGACAGGGGACGGGTGAGCAGTTCTTC. Its translation: CASSYAHPGQGTGEQFF.

This clonotype has more than one count but fewer than ten. The chain carries TRBV7-2 and TRBJ1-1; D gene uncertain. Trimming took off 3 bases at V and 11 bases at J, with 16 bases between the two ends. The CDR3 is made up of 13 amino acids. Germline CDR1 and CDR2: SGHTA and FQGNSA. CDR3 in DNA: TGTGCCAGCAGCTTCGCGGACCTTGGTGAGGCTTTCTTT. Protein sequence: CASSFADLGEAFF.

The chain carries TRBV20-1 and TRBJ2-4; D gene uncertain. Trimming stripped 5 bases from V and 1 base from J, with 12 bases between. The germline gives CDR1 DFQATT, CDR2 SNEGSKA (reference sequence). The CDR3 runs 14 residues. The CDR3 protein is CSAHTSDAKNIQYF. In DNA, the CDR3 is TGCAGTGCTCACACATCGGATGCCAAAAACATTCAGTACTTC.

This clonotype has at least ten counts. The chain recombines TRBV10-3 with TRBJ2-3; D not certain. Trimming shortened V by 10 bases and J by 9 bases, and 14 bases separated the two germline ends. Germline V CDR1 and CDR2: ENHRY, SYGVKD. CDR3 size: 11 residues. This CDR3 reads CATREDQTQYF. CDR3 bases: TGTGCCACCCGAGAGGACCAAACGCAGTATTTT.

This rearrangement joins TRBV28 to TRBJ1-5; TRBD1 might be the D (5 bases). The V and J ends lost 3 bases and 0 bases respectively, with 9 bases between them. The length of the CDR3 is 15 residues. Germline assignment: CDR1 MDHEN and CDR2 SYDVKM. The CDR3 protein is CASSLQGYSNQPQHF. The CDR3 nucleotides are TGTGCCAGCAGTTTGCAGGGTTATAGCAATCAGCCCCAGCATTTT.

This sequence joins TRBV18 and TRBJ1-3, with D tentatively TRBD1 (6 bases). V shed 1 base and J shed 0 bases, with 13 bases lying between them. This CDR3 region has 17 residues. Germline loops: CDR1 KGHSH, CDR2 LQKENI. CDR3 loop: CASSPRQGGSSGNTIYF. CDR3 bases: TGTGCCAGCTCACCACGGCAAGGGGGTAGCTCTGGAAACACCATATATTTT.

V gene TRBV12-3 or TRBV12-4 combines with J gene TRBJ2-3; 9 nucleotides match TRBD1. The CDR3 loop spans 14 amino acids. The V segment lost 8 bases and the J segment 5 bases; nucleotides outside the gene matches: 8. The CDR3 loop is CASAPPTGGDTQYF. CDR3 nucleotides: TGTGCCAGCGCCCCACCGACAGGGGGAGATACGCAGTATTTT.

This clonotype was detected a few times. J is TRBJ2-5 and V is TRBV5-1, with 11 nucleotides matching TRBD2. CDR1 SGHRS and CDR2 YFSETQ come from the germline V gene. The V segment lost 0 bases and the J segment 2 bases; nucleotides outside the gene matches: 9. The CDR3 runs 18 residues. The DNA for the CDR3 is TGCGCCAGCAGCTTGGCCGCACTAGCGGGGGACATTCAAGAGACCCAGTACTTC. Translation gives CASSLAALAGDIQETQYF.

The V call is TRBV7-3, the J call TRBJ2-3; the match to TRBD2 covers 12 bases. Germline V gene lookup returns CDR1 SGHTA and CDR2 FQGTGA. The CDR3 extends over 14 amino acids. J gave up 6 bases and V 5 bases, and 3 bases lay outside the gene matches. This chain's CDR3 is CASSPGTSGDTQYF. The CDR3 DNA sequence: TGTGCCAGCAGCCCCGGGACTAGCGGGGATACGCAGTATTTT.

Only a few counts were recorded for this clonotype. The chain combines TRBV30 with TRBJ1-1, with a weak D call TRBD1 (5 bases). Germline loops: CDR1 GTSNPN, CDR2 SVGIG (reference sequence). Trimming took 4 bases from V and 4 from J, leaving 10 bases between them. CDR3 length: 12 residues. The CDR3 sequence is CAWNGGGTEAFF. For the CDR3, the DNA is TGTGCCTGGAACGGGGGGGGCACTGAAGCTTTCTTT.

With respect to this clonotype: With a much larger clone just one base away, this may be a read error. The chain couples TRBV9 to TRBJ1-1; unclear D gene. Trimming removed 1 base at V and 1 base at J, with 14 bases between. The CDR3 is made up of 16 amino acids. Germline V CDR1 and CDR2: SGDLS, YYNGEE. CDR3 DNA sequence: TGTGCCAGCAGCGTAAGGGCAGAGACCAGGAACACTGAAGCTTTCTTT. This translates into CASSVRAETRNTEAFF.

The chain carries TRBV5-1 and TRBJ2-3, with 7 bases fitting TRBD2. The CDR3 consists of 14 residues. The germline V gene has CDR1 SGHRS and CDR2 YFSETQ. Losses at the gene ends were 4 bases for V and 5 bases for J; bases not matched to a gene: 7. The CDR3 sequence: CASSGGGGGDTQYF. The DNA of the CDR3 is TGCGCCAGCAGCGGGGGGGGTGGAGGAGATACGCAGTATTTT. Drawing the rest from reference TRBV5-1 and TRBJ2-3, the complete variable domain is KAGVTQTPRYLIKTRGQQVTLSCSPISGHRSVSWYQQTPGQGLQFLFEYFSETQRNKGNFPGRFSGRQFSNSRSEMNVSTLELGDSALYLCASSGGGGGDTQYFGPGTRLTVL.

V gene TRBV6-5 combines with J gene TRBJ1-1, with D possibly TRBD1 on 5 matching bases. The V gene lost 2 bases and the J gene lost 6 bases, with 10 bases spanning the gap. The CDR3 length is 13 residues. Germline V CDR1 and CDR2: MNHEY, SVGAGI. DNA of the CDR3: TGTGCCAGCAGTTACCAGGGAAGTGCTGAAGCTTTCTTT. It codes for CASSYQGSAEAFF.

This clonotype was seen ten or more times. The chain is built from TRBV28 and TRBJ2-7; D is unresolved. The germline gives CDR1 MDHEN, CDR2 SYDVKM. The CDR3 covers 13 residues. V lost 6 bases to trimming and J lost 4 bases, with 13 bases between them. The DNA for the CDR3 is TGTGCCAGCAGGGCAATTGGGCCTTACGAGCAGTACTTC. This sequence encodes CASRAIGPYEQYF.

The rearrangement links TRBV12-3 or TRBV12-4 to TRBJ2-1; possibly TRBD2 for D (5 bases). With 6 bases removed from V and 5 bases from J, the gap between germline ends came to 8 bases. CDR3 length: 12 amino acids. The DNA for the CDR3 is TGTGCCAGCAGGGTGCGGGACAATGAGCAGTTCTTC. Its protein product is CASRVRDNEQFF.

This clonotype was observed a few times. In DNA, the CDR3 is TGTGCCAGCAGCCCCGGGAGCTCCTACAATGAGCAGTTCTTC. Its translation: CASSPGSSYNEQFF. The chain recombines TRBV6-5 with TRBJ2-1; weak D call: TRBD2 (6 bases). Trimming shortened V by 6 bases and J by 0 bases, and 9 bases separated the two germline ends. Per the germline V gene, CDR1 is MNHEY and CDR2 is SVGAGI. The CDR3 totals 14 residues.

This chain connects TRBV6-6 to TRBJ1-2; 7 positions agree with TRBD1. CDR3 length: 15 amino acids. The J segment lost 0 bases and the V segment lost 6 bases, leaving 7 bases of the junction unmatched. Germline CDR1 is MNHNY and CDR2 is SVGAGI (reference sequence). The CDR3 reads CASRPDRDSNYGYTF. DNA for the CDR3: TGTGCCAGCAGGCCAGACAGGGACTCTAACTATGGCTACACCTTC.

The rearrangement links TRBV5-5 to TRBJ1-6; 8 positions match TRBD1. This CDR3 has 15 residues. V shed 4 bases, J shed 5 bases, and the junction held 5 bases outside the gene matches. Germline V lookup: CDR1 SGHKS, CDR2 YYEKEE (reference sequence). As DNA, the CDR3 is TGTGCCAGCAGCCTTTCGACAGGGGATAATTCACCCCTCCACTTT. Translated, it gives CASSLSTGDNSPLHF. Variable domain in full (rest from reference TRBV5-5 and TRBJ1-6): DAGVTQSPTHLIKTRGQQVTLRCSPISGHKSVSWYQQVLGQGPQFIFQYYEKEERGRGNFPDRFSARQFPNYSSELNVNALLLGDSALYLCASSLSTGDNSPLHFGNGTRLTVT.

The chain joins TRBV28 to TRBJ2-3; TRBD2 is a possible D gene (6 bases). Per the germline V gene, CDR1 is MDHEN and CDR2 is SYDVKM. CDR3 length: 11 amino acids. Trimming cost V 8 bases and J 4 bases, with 7 bases left between them. CDR3 in amino acids: CASLAPDTQYF. The CDR3 DNA sequence: TGTGCCAGCCTAGCGCCAGATACGCAGTATTTT.

This clonotype was counted ten times or more. The chain is built from TRBV4-1 and TRBJ2-3; 7 nucleotides match TRBD1. Germline V gives CDR1 MGHRA, CDR2 YSYEKL. Trimming cost V 2 bases and J 3 bases; bases outside gene matches: 5. This CDR3 spans 15 amino acids. The CDR3 protein is CASSQKGGATDTQYF. The CDR3 nucleotides read TGCGCCAGCAGCCAAAAAGGGGGCGCTACAGATACGCAGTATTTT.